Described below is a single T cell receptor (beta chain) sequence and its context. Libraries were prepared by immunoSEQ multiplex PCR; TCRdb keeps only in-frame clonotypes and omits some of them. Of about 60,000 clones listed, 85% to 95% are singletons. The sample belongs to a study of T cell changes during pregnancy in multiple sclerosis. The TCR comes from a female donor with multiple sclerosis, enrolled in a pregnancy study. The sample here was peripheral blood, taken in the first trimester of pregnancy.

Written as DNA, the CDR3 is TGTGCCAGCAGCCGAGAAAGGACAGGGGGCGCGGATACTGGCTACACCTTC. This codes for CASSRERTGGADTGYTF. The chain is built from TRBV7-6 and TRBJ1-2, with TRBD1 matching 11 bases. The trim removed 5 bases at V and 7 bases at J, leaving 15 bases unmatched. Germline V gene lookup returns CDR1 SGHVS and CDR2 FNYEAQ. This CDR3 is built from 17 residues.